This T cell receptor beta chain appears in the sequencing data of a study of CD8 T cells in Susac syndrome. The germline V gene has CDR1 SGHRS and CDR2 YFSETQ. V dropped 1 base and J dropped 4 bases, with 8 bases sitting between them. This CDR3 has 13 amino acids. Sequencing of TCR beta drew on CD8+ and CD4+ T cells from blood. Multiple sclerosis controls were treatment-naive patients with stable or active relapsing-remitting disease. An amount of RNA that ranged from roughly 0.45 to 1 ug was reverse transcribed with random hexamers. TCR beta CDR3 was amplified by immunoSEQ covering 54 Vbeta and 13 Jbeta. MiXCR, run by TCRdb on the immunoSEQ multiplex PCR reads, gives a single entry per CDR3 protein. This sample carries about 150,000 distinct CDR3 sequences, roughly 94% of them seen once, and the ten largest clones take roughly 0.19%.

V usage is TRBV5-1 and J usage is TRBJ2-5; D is ambiguous. Sequencing used CD8+ T cells from PBMCs. This sequence was found in a human donor with multiple sclerosis. This CDR3 is CASSLRPGETQYF. The CDR3 coding sequence is TGCGCCAGCAGCTTGAGGCCTGGAGAGACCCAGTACTTC.